The clone carrying this T cell receptor (beta chain) was detected many times. Antigen specificity is unknown. The data are from a study of regulatory T cells in long-lasting Graves disease. The CDR3 is made up of 15 amino acids. Germline V gene data show CDR1 as SGHRS and CDR2 as YFSETQ. J gave up 6 bases and V 1 base, and 3 bases lay outside the gene matches. Findings of the study overall: Persistent Graves' patients had lower TCR diversity than newly diagnosed ones.

Time point denoted: newly diagnosed GD, antithyroid drugs for less than 3 months. After RNA was extracted from PBMCs, the TCR library was made from it. Arm-PCR of CDR3 regions and iRepertoire HTBI primers were the basis on which TCR beta libraries were built. TCRdb itself ran the multiplex PCR reads through MiXCR, one entry per CDR3 protein. The sample consists of 350,000 to 550,000 distinct CDR3 sequences, about 15% of them appearing once. The same sample was also studied in work on T cells in Graves' hyperthyroidism and ophthalmopathy.

The V and J genes are TRBV5-1 and TRBJ2-2, with 10 positions matching TRBD2. Sequencing was performed on peripheral blood mononuclear cells (PBMCs), taken at new diagnosis, from a patient treated with antithyroid drugs. The receptor was derived from a woman aged 50 to 60 with Graves disease. The CDR3 nucleotides read TGCGCCAGCAGCTTGTCTCTAGCGGGAGCCGGGGAGCTGTTTTTT. The encoded protein is CASSLSLAGAGELFF.